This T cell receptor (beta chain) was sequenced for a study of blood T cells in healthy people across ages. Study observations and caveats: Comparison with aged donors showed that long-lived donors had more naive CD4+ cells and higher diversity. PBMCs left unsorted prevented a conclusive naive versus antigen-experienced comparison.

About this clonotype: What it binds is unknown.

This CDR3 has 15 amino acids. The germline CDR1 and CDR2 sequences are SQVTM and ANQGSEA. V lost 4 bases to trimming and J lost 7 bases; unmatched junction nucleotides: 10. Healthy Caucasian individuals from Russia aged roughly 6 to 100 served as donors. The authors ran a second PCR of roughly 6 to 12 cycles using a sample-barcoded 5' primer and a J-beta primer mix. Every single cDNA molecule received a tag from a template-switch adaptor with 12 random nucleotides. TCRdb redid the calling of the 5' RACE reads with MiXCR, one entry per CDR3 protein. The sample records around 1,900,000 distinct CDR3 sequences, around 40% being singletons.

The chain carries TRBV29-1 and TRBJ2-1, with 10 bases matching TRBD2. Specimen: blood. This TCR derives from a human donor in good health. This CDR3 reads CSVGGSSGGVNEQFF. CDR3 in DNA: TGCAGCGTTGGGGGTTCTAGCGGGGGCGTTAATGAGCAGTTCTTC.